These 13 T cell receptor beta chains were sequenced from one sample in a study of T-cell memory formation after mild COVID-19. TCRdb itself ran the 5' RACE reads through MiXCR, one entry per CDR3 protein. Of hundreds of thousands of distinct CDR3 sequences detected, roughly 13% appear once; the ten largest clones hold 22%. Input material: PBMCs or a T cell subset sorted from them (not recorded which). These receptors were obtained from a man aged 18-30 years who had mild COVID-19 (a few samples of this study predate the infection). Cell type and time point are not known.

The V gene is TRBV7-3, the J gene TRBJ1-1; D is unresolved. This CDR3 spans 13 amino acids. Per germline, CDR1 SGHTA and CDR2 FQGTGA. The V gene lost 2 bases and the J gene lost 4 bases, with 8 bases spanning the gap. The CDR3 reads CASSLQVSTEAFF. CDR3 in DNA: TGTGCCAGCAGCTTACAGGTTAGCACTGAAGCTTTCTTT.

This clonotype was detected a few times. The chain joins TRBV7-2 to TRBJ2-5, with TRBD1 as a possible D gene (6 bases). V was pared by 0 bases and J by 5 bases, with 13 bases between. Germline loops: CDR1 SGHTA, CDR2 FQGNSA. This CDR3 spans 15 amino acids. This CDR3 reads CASSLAYRVVETQYF. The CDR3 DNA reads TGTGCCAGCAGCTTAGCCTACAGGGTGGTGGAGACCCAGTACTTC.

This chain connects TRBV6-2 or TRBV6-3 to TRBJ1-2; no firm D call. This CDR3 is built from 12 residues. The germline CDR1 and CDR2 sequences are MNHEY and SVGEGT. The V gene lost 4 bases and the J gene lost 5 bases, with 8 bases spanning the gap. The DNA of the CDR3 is TGTGCCAGCAGTTCGCGACGATATGGCTACACCTTC. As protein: CASSSRRYGYTF.

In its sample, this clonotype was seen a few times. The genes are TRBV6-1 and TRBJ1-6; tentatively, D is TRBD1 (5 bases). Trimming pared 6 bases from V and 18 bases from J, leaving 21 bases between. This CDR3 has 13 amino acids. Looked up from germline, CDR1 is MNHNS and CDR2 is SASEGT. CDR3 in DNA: TGTGCCAGCAGCGATTGGGACGGCCCCAAGGCCCACTTT. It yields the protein CASSDWDGPKAHF.

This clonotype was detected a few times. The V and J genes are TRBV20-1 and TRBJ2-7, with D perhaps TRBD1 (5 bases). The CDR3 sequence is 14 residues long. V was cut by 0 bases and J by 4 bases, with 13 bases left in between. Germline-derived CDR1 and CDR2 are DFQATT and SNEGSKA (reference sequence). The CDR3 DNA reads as TGCAGTGCTAGAGATCGGTCCAGGGTGTACGAGCAGTACTTC. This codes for CSARDRSRVYEQYF.

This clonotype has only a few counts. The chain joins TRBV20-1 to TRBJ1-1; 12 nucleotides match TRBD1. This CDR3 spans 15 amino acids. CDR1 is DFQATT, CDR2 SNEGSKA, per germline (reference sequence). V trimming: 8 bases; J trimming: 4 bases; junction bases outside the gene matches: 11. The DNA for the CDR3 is TGCAGTCCGGGGGGACAGGGGGCGCGGGTCACTGAAGCTTTCTTT. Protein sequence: CSPGGQGARVTEAFF.

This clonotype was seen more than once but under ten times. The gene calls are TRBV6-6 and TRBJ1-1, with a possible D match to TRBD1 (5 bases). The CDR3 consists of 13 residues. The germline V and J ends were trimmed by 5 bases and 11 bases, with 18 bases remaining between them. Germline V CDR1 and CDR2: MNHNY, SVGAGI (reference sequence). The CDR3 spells CASSLQEGATAFF. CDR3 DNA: TGTGCCAGCAGTCTCCAGGAAGGGGCAACGGCTTTCTTT.

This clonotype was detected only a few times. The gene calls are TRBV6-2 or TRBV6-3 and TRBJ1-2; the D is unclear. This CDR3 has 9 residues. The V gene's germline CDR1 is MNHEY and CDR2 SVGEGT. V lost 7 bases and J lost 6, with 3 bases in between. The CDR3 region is CASIHGYTF. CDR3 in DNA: TGTGCCAGCATTCATGGCTACACCTTC.

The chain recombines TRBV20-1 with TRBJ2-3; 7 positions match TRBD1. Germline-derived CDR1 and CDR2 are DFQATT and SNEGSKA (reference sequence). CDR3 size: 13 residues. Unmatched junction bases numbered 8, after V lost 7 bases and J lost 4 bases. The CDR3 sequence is CSGDRAGADTQYF. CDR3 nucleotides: TGCAGTGGTGACAGGGCCGGGGCAGATACGCAGTATTTT.

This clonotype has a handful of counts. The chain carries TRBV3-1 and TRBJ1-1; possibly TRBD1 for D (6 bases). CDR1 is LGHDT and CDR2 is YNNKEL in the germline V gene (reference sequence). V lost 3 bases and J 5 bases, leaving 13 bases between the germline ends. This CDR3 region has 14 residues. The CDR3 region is CASSQDTGRTEAFF. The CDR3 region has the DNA TGTGCCAGCAGCCAGGATACAGGGAGGACTGAAGCTTTCTTT. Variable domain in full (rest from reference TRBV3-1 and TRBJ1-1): DTAVSQTPKYLVTQMGNDKSIKCEQNLGHDTMYWYKQDSKKFLKIMFSYNNKELIINETVPNRFSPKSPDKAHLNLHINSLELGDSAVYFCASSQDTGRTEAFFGQGTRLTVV.

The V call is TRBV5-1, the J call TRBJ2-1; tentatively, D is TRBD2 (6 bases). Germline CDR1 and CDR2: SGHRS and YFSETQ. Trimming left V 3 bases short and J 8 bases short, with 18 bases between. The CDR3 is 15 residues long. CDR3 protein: CASSSLGAGFDEQFF. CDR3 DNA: TGCGCCAGCAGCTCGCTTGGGGCGGGGTTCGATGAGCAGTTCTTC. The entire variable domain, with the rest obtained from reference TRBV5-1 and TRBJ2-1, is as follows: KAGVTQTPRYLIKTRGQQVTLSCSPISGHRSVSWYQQTPGQGLQFLFEYFSETQRNKGNFPGRFSGRQFSNSRSEMNVSTLELGDSALYLCASSSLGAGFDEQFFGPGTRLTVL.

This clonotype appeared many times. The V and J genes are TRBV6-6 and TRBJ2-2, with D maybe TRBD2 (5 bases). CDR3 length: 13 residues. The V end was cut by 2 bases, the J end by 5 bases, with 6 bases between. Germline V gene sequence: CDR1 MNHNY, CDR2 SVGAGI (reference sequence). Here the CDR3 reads CASSYGETGELFF. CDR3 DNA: TGTGCCAGCAGTTACGGGGAGACCGGGGAGCTGTTTTTT.

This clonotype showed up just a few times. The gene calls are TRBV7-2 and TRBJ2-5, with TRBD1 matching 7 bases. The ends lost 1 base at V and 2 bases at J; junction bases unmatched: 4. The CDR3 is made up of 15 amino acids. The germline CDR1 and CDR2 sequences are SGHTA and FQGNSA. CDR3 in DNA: TGTGCCAGCAGCTTAGGGTACAGGGGACAAGAGACCCAGTACTTC. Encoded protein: CASSLGYRGQETQYF.